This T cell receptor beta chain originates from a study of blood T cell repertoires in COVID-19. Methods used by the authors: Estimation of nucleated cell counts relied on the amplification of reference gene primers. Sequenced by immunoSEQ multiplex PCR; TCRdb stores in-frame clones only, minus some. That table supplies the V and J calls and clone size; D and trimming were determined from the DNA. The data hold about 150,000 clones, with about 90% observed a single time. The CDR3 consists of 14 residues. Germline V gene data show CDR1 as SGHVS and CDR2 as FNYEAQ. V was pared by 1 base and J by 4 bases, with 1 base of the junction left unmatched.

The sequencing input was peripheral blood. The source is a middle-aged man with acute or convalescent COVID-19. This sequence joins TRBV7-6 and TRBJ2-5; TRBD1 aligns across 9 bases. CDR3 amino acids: CASSLVDRGETQYF. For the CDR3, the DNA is TGTGCCAGCAGCTTAGTGGACAGGGGAGAGACCCAGTACTTC. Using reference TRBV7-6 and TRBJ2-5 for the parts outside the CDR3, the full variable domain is GAGVSQSPRYKVTKRGQDVALRCDPISGHVSLYWYRQALGQGPEFLTYFNYEAQQDKSGLPNDRFSAERPEGSISTLTIQRTEQRDSAMYRCASSLVDRGETQYFGPGTRLLVL.